The 21 T cell receptor beta chains presented below share a single source sample, sequenced in a study of T cells expressing NK-cell markers (dated by TCRdb to about 2020). Library preparation was by 5' RACE. The run used an Illumina HiSeq 2000. TCRdb reprocessed the sequencing reads and holds a single record per CDR3 protein sequence, with no DNA. The sample's table lists a count of roughly 450,000 distinct CDR3 sequences. The ten largest make up around 1.4% of the sample. The sample taken for sequencing was blood T cells: a sorted CD56 or NKG2C T cell subset, CD4+ or CD8+ T cells, or bulk PBMC T cells (not recorded which). Receptors originate from a woman aged 45 to 65 in good health. Donor details come from another sample of the same person, matched by shared clones.

The chain carries TRBV7-2 and TRBJ2-5; checking the TCRdb D call of TRBD2 is not possible without DNA. Per germline, CDR1 SGHTA and CDR2 FQGNSA. This CDR3 contains 14 residues. The CDR3 is CASSSRLALETQYF.

This CDR3 reads CASSLDTYTGELFF. The J gene is TRBJ2-2, the V gene TRBV12-3 or TRBV12-4. CDR3 size: 14 residues.

The rearrangement uses TRBV5-1 and TRBJ1-2. Germline CDR1 reads SGHRS; CDR2 reads YFSETQ. There are 12 residues in the CDR3. CDR3: CASSLADSGYTF.

The chain recombines TRBV4-1 with TRBJ1-4; TCRdb's D call of TRBD1 is untestable without DNA. This CDR3 comprises 15 residues. Germline V gene lookup returns CDR1 MGHRA and CDR2 YSYEKL. The CDR3 sequence: CASRRTFQGNEKLFF.

This chain uses TRBV12-3 or TRBV12-4 with TRBJ2-2; TCRdb's D call, TRBD2, is unchecked because there is no DNA. The CDR3 sequence is 14 residues long. CDR3 residues: CASRGGRETGELFF.

The chain links TRBV12-3 or TRBV12-4 to TRBJ2-5; TCRdb's D call, TRBD1, is unchecked because there is no DNA. The CDR3 runs to 14 residues. The CDR3 loop reads CASSFSGGSETQYF.

The gene calls are TRBV11-2 and TRBJ2-1; TCRdb's D call, TRBD2, is unchecked because there is no DNA. The CDR3 consists of 15 residues. Looked up from germline, CDR1 is SGHAT and CDR2 is FQNNGV. The CDR3 protein is CASRRLAGGPNEQFF. Variable domain in full (rest from reference TRBV11-2 and TRBJ2-1): EAGVAQSPRYKIIEKRQSVAFWCNPISGHATLYWYQQILGQGPKLLIQFQNNGVVDDSQLPKDRFSAERLKGVDSTLKIQPAKLEDSAVYLCASRRLAGGPNEQFFGPGTRLTVL.

The V call is TRBV4-1, the J call TRBJ2-6. The CDR3 length is 16 residues. Germline-derived CDR1 and CDR2 are MGHRA and YSYEKL. The CDR3 is CASSPLGVAGANVLTF.

This chain joins TRBV7-7 and TRBJ2-1; the D call from TCRdb, TRBD1, cannot be confirmed without DNA. The germline gives CDR1 SSHAT, CDR2 FNYEAQ (reference sequence). The CDR3 totals 13 residues. This CDR3 is CASSAGTYNEQFF.

The CDR3 sequence is CASSFEKSNEQFF. The chain carries TRBV11-2 and TRBJ2-1. The CDR3 consists of 13 residues. Germline V lookup: CDR1 SGHAT, CDR2 FQNNGV. The full variable domain, completed using reference TRBV11-2 and TRBJ2-1, is EAGVAQSPRYKIIEKRQSVAFWCNPISGHATLYWYQQILGQGPKLLIQFQNNGVVDDSQLPKDRFSAERLKGVDSTLKIQPAKLEDSAVYLCASSFEKSNEQFFGPGTRLTVL.

The rearrangement links TRBV25-1 to TRBJ2-1; TCRdb calls TRBD1, which cannot be checked without DNA. Germline CDR1 and CDR2: MGHDK and SYGVNS. This CDR3 spans 14 amino acids. The CDR3 region is CASSEFRGFDEQFF.

CDR3 loop: CASSKDLRGQDTQYF. This sequence joins TRBV5-1 and TRBJ2-3; TCRdb proposes TRBD1, but this gene call is untestable without DNA. The length of the CDR3 is 15 residues. CDR1 SGHRS and CDR2 YFSETQ come from the germline V gene.

The gene calls are TRBV10-3 and TRBJ2-5; TCRdb selects TRBD1, and the lack of DNA leaves this call unchecked. CDR3 length: 14 residues. Germline V gene sequence: CDR1 ENHRY, CDR2 SYGVKD. This chain's CDR3 is CAARGTGGKETQYF.

V gene TRBV3-1 combines with J gene TRBJ2-3. Germline-derived CDR1 and CDR2 are LGHDT and YNNKEL (reference sequence). This CDR3 has 14 residues. CDR3: CASSRRRRTDTQYF.

The chain joins TRBV20-1 to TRBJ1-1. The CDR3 covers 11 residues. Germline V gene data show CDR1 as DFQATT and CDR2 as SNEGSKA (reference sequence). The CDR3 region is CSARPRREAFF.

This sequence joins TRBV12-3 or TRBV12-4 and TRBJ2-7; the TRBD2 assignment by TCRdb is unverifiable without DNA. This CDR3 has 15 residues. CDR3: CASSYGLAGGYEQYF.

The CDR3 spells CASSLAGLYSYEQYF. The chain uses TRBV28 and TRBJ2-7; TCRdb names TRBD2, which stays unverified in the absence of DNA. Per the germline V gene, CDR1 is MDHEN and CDR2 is SYDVKM. This CDR3 has 15 amino acids.

The rearrangement joins TRBV24-1 to TRBJ2-3. Germline assignment: CDR1 KGHDR and CDR2 SFDVKD. The CDR3 covers 12 residues. CDR3 sequence: CATRDIVDTQYF.

The chain couples TRBV29-1 to TRBJ2-7; TCRdb names TRBD1, which stays unverified in the absence of DNA. The CDR3 covers 14 residues. Germline CDR1 SQVTM, CDR2 ANQGSEA. Here the CDR3 reads CSGSGQGGSYEQYF.

V is TRBV12-3 or TRBV12-4 and J is TRBJ2-1. The CDR3 is 15 amino acids. This CDR3 is CASSTWRGSYNEQFF.

The chain couples TRBV5-6 to TRBJ2-7; TCRdb picks TRBD1, but there is no DNA to check that call. The CDR3 extends over 15 amino acids. Germline CDR1 SGHDT, CDR2 YYEEEE. The chain's CDR3 is CASSLGPRDLGEQYF.